These 18 T cell receptor beta chains share one sample of origin, sequenced in a study of graft-versus-host responses after intestinal transplantation. These receptors' antigens are unknown. TCRdb keeps only in-frame clones here, not all; method: immunoSEQ multiplex PCR. In the table there are over 75,000 clones, 88% of which are singletons. This specimen was unstimulated CD4+ T cells sorted from spleen or lymph node cells, taken before transplant. The source of these receptors is a human donor who was the organ donor for an intestinal transplant.

This clone has just a few counts. The chain employs TRBV25-1 and TRBJ1-2, with 8 bases that match TRBD1. This CDR3 region has 16 residues. V was pared by 0 bases and J by 7 bases, with 10 bases of the junction left unmatched. Germline V gene sequence: CDR1 MGHDK, CDR2 SYGVNS. In nucleotides, the CDR3 is TGTGCCAGCAGTGAATATGGAGCCAGGGGGCGCGGTGGCTACACCTTC. Encoded protein: CASSEYGARGRGGYTF.

The chain recombines TRBV29-1 with TRBJ2-7, with D tentatively TRBD2 (5 bases). Germline CDR1 and CDR2: SQVTM and ANQGSEA. Trimming shortened V by 5 bases and J by 2 bases, and 22 bases separated the two germline ends. The CDR3 is 16 amino acids. The CDR3 here is CSVTGSPYLPPYEQYF. CDR3 sequence (DNA): TGCAGCGTTACGGGGAGCCCCTACCTCCCCCCCTACGAGCAGTACTTC.

The CDR3 spells CASSAAGLQGRGTEAFF. Here the CDR3 DNA reads TGCGCCAGCAGCGCCGCCGGACTCCAGGGCAGGGGCACTGAAGCTTTCTTT. The J gene is TRBJ1-1, the V gene TRBV5-1; perhaps TRBD1 as D (6 bases). The CDR3 runs to 17 residues. Germline CDR1 is SGHRS and CDR2 is YFSETQ. The germline V and J ends were trimmed by 4 bases and 4 bases, with 23 bases remaining between them.

The chain combines TRBV19 with TRBJ1-1; 7 bases agree with TRBD1. Unmatched junction bases numbered 5, after V lost 6 bases and J lost 4 bases. Germline CDR1 LNHDA, CDR2 SQIVND (reference sequence). The CDR3 has 13 amino acids. The CDR3 DNA is TGTGCCAGTAGGTTTGACAGGGTCACTGAAGCTTTCTTT. The encoded protein is CASRFDRVTEAFF.

J is TRBJ2-1 and V is TRBV5-1; D gene unclear. This CDR3 comprises 14 residues. CDR1 is SGHRS, CDR2 YFSETQ, per germline. With 4 bases removed from V and 2 bases from J, the gap between germline ends came to 10 bases. CDR3 nucleotide sequence: TGCGCCAGCAGCCCCTCCAGTACCTACAATGAGCAGTTCTTC. Translated: CASSPSSTYNEQFF.

The V call is TRBV7-9, the J call TRBJ2-7, with a weak D call TRBD2 (5 bases). This CDR3 spans 16 amino acids. Trimming took off 0 bases at V and 0 bases at J, with 12 bases between the two ends. Germline CDR1 SEHNR, CDR2 FQNEAQ (reference sequence). The CDR3 loop is CASSLARVSRSYEQYF. The CDR3, as DNA: TGTGCCAGCAGCTTAGCGCGGGTCTCCCGCTCCTACGAGCAGTACTTC.

The gene calls are TRBV27 and TRBJ1-4; weak D call: TRBD1 (5 bases). This CDR3 spans 15 amino acids. Germline lookup yields CDR1 MNHEY and CDR2 SMNVEV (reference sequence). The V gene lost 3 bases and the J gene lost 0 bases, with 8 bases spanning the gap. CDR3 loop: CASSLTATTNEKLFF. Written as DNA, the CDR3 is TGTGCCAGCAGTTTGACAGCCACAACTAATGAAAAACTGTTTTTT.

This clone has only one observation. The chain joins TRBV6-1 to TRBJ1-1; D ambiguous. Germline V gives CDR1 MNHNS, CDR2 SASEGT. The CDR3 runs 11 residues. Between the trimmed V and J ends, which lost 8 bases and 8 bases, there was a span of 12 bases. This CDR3 reads CASRLPREAFF. CDR3 nucleotides: TGTGCCAGCCGCCTTCCCAGGGAAGCTTTCTTT.

This clone was found once. The rearrangement joins TRBV5-4 to TRBJ2-5; D perhaps matches TRBD2 (5 bases). The DNA matches TRBJ2-7 better at its end, which makes the J call doubtful. Germline loops: CDR1 SGHNT, CDR2 YYREEE (reference sequence). This CDR3 is built from 15 residues. The CDR3 DNA follows: TGTGCCAGCAGCCGGGCTTTAGCGAGCTCCTACGAGCAGTACTTC. Translated, it gives CASSRALASSYEQYF.

This clone occurred a few times. This rearrangement joins TRBV4-2 to TRBJ2-1; 12 nucleotides match TRBD2. Germline CDR1 reads LGHNA; CDR2 reads YNFKEQ. V was pared by 5 bases and J by 5 bases, with 19 bases of the junction left unmatched. This CDR3 is 20 amino acids long. The CDR3 region has the DNA TGTGCCAGCAGCTCACGGGCCCGACTAGCGGGGGCCGTACGACACAATGAGCAGTTCTTC. Translation gives CASSSRARLAGAVRHNEQFF.

This clone was recorded many times. This CDR3 is also generated by other DNA sequences in the sample. The rearrangement links TRBV4-1 to TRBJ1-5; D is ambiguous. Germline CDR1 MGHRA, CDR2 YSYEKL. This CDR3 has 12 residues. V lost 1 base and J 6 bases, leaving 4 bases between the germline ends. The CDR3 DNA is TGCGCCAGCAGCCAAGTCGGTCAGCCCCAGCATTTT. This encodes CASSQVGQPQHF.

The gene calls are TRBV27 and TRBJ1-2, with D possibly matching TRBD1 (6 bases). The CDR3 length is 14 residues. The germline V and J ends were trimmed by 4 bases and 5 bases, with 14 bases remaining between them. Germline CDR1 MNHEY, CDR2 SMNVEV (reference sequence). Here the CDR3 reads CASSSGGRGYGYTF. The CDR3 DNA is TGTGCCAGCAGTTCTGGGGGGAGGGGGTATGGCTACACCTTC.

The gene calls are TRBV19 and TRBJ1-4; 8 bases match TRBD1. The germline gives CDR1 LNHDA, CDR2 SQIVND (reference sequence). The junction had 11 bases not matched to a gene; V was cut back by 4 bases and J by 1 base. The CDR3 covers 18 residues. DNA of the CDR3: TGTGCCAGTAGTACCCGACAGGGGTTTGGTGTAACTAATGAAAAACTGTTTTTT. This translates into CASSTRQGFGVTNEKLFF.

This rearrangement joins TRBV2 to TRBJ1-3; unclear D gene. Germline CDR1 is SNHLY and CDR2 is FYNNEI. The V gene lost 7 bases and the J gene lost 0 bases, with 7 bases spanning the gap. CDR3 length: 13 amino acids. CDR3 protein: CASTDNSGNTIYF. Written as DNA, the CDR3 is TGTGCCAGCACTGACAACTCTGGAAACACCATATATTTT.

The V call is TRBV6-1, the J call TRBJ2-5; possibly TRBD1 for D (6 bases). The germline V gene has CDR1 MNHNS and CDR2 SASEGT. CDR3 length: 14 amino acids. V gave up 1 base and J gave up 5 bases, with 11 bases separating them. CDR3 protein: CASSEVETGETQYF. The CDR3 bases are TGTGCCAGCAGTGAAGTTGAGACAGGCGAGACCCAGTACTTC.

The V call is TRBV5-1, the J call TRBJ1-1; D possibly corresponds to TRBD1 (5 bases). The V gene's germline CDR1 is SGHRS and CDR2 YFSETQ. CDR3 length: 16 residues. Trimming removed 5 bases from V and 3 bases from J, with 20 bases in between. CDR3 bases: TGCGCCAGCAGTCCCGGGAGGGGAATGGGGGACACTGAAGCTTTCTTT. Amino acid sequence: CASSPGRGMGDTEAFF.

V and J are TRBV11-2 and TRBJ2-1; TRBD2 matches at 10 bases. V lost 1 base to trimming and J lost 9 bases; unmatched junction nucleotides: 12. Per the germline V gene, CDR1 is SGHAT and CDR2 is FQNNGV. The CDR3 totals 17 residues. The CDR3 coding sequence is TGTGCCAGCAGCTTAGGCAGCGGGGGGGCTTATATCGGTGAGCAGTTCTTC. Its translation: CASSLGSGGAYIGEQFF.

The CDR3 bases are TGCGCCAGCAGCTTGTTTTTTTCGGCGGGGGAGTTCTACGAGCAGTACTTC. This gives the protein CASSLFFSAGEFYEQYF. The chain couples TRBV5-1 to TRBJ2-7; the match to TRBD2 covers 7 bases. The trim removed 1 base at V and 3 bases at J, leaving 13 bases unmatched. The CDR3 is 17 amino acids. Germline V gene data show CDR1 as SGHRS and CDR2 as YFSETQ.